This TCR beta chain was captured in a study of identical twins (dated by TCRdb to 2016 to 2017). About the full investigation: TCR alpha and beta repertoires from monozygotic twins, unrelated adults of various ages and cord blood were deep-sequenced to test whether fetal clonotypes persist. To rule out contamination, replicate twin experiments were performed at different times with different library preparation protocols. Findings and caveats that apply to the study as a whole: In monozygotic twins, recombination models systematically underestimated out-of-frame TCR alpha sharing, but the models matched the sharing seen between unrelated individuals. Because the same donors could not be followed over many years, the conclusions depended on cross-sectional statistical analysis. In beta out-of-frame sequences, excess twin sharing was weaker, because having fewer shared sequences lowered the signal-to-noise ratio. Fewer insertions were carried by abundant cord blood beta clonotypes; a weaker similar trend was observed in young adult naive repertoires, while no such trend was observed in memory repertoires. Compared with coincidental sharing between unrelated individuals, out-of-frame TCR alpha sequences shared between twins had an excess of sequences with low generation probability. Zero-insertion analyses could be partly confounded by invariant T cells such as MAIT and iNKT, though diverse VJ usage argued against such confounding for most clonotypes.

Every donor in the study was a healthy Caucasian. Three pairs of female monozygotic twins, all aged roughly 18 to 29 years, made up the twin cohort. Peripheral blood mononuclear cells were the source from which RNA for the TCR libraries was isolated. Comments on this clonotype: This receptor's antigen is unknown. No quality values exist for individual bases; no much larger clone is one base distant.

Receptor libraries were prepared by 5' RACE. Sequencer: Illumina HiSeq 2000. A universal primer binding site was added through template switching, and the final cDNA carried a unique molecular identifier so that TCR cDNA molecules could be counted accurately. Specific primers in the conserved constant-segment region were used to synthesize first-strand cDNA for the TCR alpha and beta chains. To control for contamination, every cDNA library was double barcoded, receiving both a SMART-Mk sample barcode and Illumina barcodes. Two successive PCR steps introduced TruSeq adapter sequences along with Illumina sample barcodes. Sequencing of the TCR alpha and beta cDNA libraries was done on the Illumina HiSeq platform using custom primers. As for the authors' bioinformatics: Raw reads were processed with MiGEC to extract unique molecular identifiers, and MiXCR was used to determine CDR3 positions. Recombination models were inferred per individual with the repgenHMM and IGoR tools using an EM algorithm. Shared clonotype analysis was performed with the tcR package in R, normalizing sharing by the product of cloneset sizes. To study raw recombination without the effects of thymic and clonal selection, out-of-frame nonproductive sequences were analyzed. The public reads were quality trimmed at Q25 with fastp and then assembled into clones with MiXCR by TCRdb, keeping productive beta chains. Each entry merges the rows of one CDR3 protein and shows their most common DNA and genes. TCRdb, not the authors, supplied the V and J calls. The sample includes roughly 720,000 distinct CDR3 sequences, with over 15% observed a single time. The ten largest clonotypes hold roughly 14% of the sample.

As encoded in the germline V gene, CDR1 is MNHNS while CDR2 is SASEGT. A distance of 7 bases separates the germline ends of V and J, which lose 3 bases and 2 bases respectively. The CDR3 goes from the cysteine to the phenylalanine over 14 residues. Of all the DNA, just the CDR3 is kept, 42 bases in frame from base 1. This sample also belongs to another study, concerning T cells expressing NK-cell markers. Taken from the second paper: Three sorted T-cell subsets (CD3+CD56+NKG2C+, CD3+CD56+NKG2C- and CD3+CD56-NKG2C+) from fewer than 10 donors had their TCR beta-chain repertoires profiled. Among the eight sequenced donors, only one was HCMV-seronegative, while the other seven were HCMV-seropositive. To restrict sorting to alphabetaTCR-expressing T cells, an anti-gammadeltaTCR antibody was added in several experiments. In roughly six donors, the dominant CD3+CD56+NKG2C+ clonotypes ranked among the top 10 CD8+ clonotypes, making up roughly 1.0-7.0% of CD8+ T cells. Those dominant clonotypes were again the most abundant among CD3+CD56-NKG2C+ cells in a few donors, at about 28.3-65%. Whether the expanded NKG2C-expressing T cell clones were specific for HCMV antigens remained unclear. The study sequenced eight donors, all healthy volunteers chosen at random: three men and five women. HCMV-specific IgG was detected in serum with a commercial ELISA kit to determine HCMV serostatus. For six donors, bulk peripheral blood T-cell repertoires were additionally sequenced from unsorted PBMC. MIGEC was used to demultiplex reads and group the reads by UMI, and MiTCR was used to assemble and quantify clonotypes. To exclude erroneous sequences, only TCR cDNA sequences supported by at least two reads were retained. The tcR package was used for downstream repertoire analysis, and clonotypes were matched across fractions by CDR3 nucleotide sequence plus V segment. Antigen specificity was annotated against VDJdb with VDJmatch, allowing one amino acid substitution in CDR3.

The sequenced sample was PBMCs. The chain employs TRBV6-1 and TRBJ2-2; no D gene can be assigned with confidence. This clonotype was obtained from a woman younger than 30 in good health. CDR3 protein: CASSDRQNTGELFF. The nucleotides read TGTGCCAGCAGTGACCGACAAAACACCGGGGAGCTGTTTTTT.